This T cell receptor beta chain was documented in a study of T-cell reconstitution after alpha-beta-depleted transplantation in children. Broader study findings: Several hundred rapidly expanded clones from non-depleted graft cells reportedly supplied alpha-beta T cells about two months post-transplant. After one year, T-cell counts and TCRbeta diversity mostly came from new T cells.

Preparing the TCRbeta library involved the use of unique molecular identifiers. TCRdb reprocessed the PCR reads with MiXCR, giving one entry per CDR3 protein. The table has more than 200,000 distinct CDR3 sequences, 20% to 30% seen once; the top ten hold 2.6%. J was trimmed by 4 bases and V by 1 base; bases with no gene match: 8. The CDR3 totals 16 residues. Germline V gene sequence: CDR1 SGHKS, CDR2 YYEKEE (reference sequence). This clonotype occurred many times. The antigen is not known. Sequenced here: PBMCs, sampled before TCRalphabeta/CD19-depleted stem cell transplant. The chain has TRBV5-5 and TRBJ2-7; 10 nucleotides agree with TRBD1. The receptor was derived from a girl aged 2 to 10 with Fanconi anemia, due to receive a stem cell transplant. CDR3 region: CASSLYWDRGTYEQYF. CDR3 nucleotide sequence: TGTGCCAGCAGCTTGTACTGGGACAGGGGCACTTACGAGCAGTACTTC.